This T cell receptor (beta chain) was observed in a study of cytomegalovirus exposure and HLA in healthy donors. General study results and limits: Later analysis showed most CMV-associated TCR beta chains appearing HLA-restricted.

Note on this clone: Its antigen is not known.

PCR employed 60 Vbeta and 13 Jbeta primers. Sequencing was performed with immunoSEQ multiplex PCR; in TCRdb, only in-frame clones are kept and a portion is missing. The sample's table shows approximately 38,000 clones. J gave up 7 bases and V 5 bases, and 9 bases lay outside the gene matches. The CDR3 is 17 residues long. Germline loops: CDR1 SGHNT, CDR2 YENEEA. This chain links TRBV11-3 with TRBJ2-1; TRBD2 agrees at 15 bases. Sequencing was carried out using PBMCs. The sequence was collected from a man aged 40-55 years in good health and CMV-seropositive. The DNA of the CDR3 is TGTGCCAGCAGCCCAGGGACTAGCGGGAGGACCCTAAATGAGCAGTTCTTC. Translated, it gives CASSPGTSGRTLNEQFF.